Below, 9 T cell receptor beta chains from the same sample are listed, as sequenced in a study of T cell responses to AZD1222 COVID-19 vaccine. Some clones are missing from TCRdb's copy, which holds only in-frame ones; the method was immunoSEQ multiplex PCR. The data hold 100,000 to 140,000 clones, with around 90% observed a single time. Sample: peripheral blood, taken on day 0 of AZD1222 vaccination. These receptor sequences come from an adult in good health.

J is TRBJ2-6 and V is TRBV10-3, with TRBD1 identical over 9 bases. Germline V gives CDR1 ENHRY, CDR2 SYGVKD. With V trimmed by 9 bases and J by 3 bases, 3 bases remained unmatched. The CDR3 has 14 residues. CDR3 sequence: CAMGQGNGANVLTF. For the CDR3, the DNA is TGTGCCATGGGACAGGGAAATGGGGCCAACGTCCTGACTTTC.

The chain has TRBV6-5 and TRBJ2-3, with TRBD1 as a possible D gene (6 bases). Germline CDR1 is MNHEY and CDR2 is SVGAGI. The CDR3 length is 15 residues. V was trimmed by 7 bases and J by 2 bases, leaving 16 bases between them. The CDR3 sequence: CASIRQGTFTDTQYF. CDR3 sequence (DNA): TGTGCCAGCATCAGGCAGGGGACATTCACAGATACGCAGTATTTT.

The chain combines TRBV7-9 with TRBJ2-7, with 7 bases identical to TRBD1. The CDR3 is made up of 18 amino acids. From germline, CDR1 is SEHNR and CDR2 FQNEAQ (reference sequence). V gave up 3 bases and J gave up 2 bases; unmatched junction bases: 16. CDR3: CASSFRQGAQSSPYEQYF. The DNA for the CDR3 is TGTGCCAGCAGCTTTAGACAGGGAGCACAGAGTAGCCCCTACGAGCAGTACTTC.

The rearrangement links TRBV19 to TRBJ1-2, with 7 bases identical to TRBD1. V gave up 3 bases and J gave up 0 bases; unmatched junction bases: 4. The CDR3 totals 15 residues. Looked up from germline, CDR1 is LNHDA and CDR2 is SQIVND (reference sequence). The CDR3 sequence is CASSIPGGPNYGYTF. CDR3 DNA: TGTGCCAGTAGTATTCCAGGGGGGCCTAACTATGGCTACACCTTC.

The chain couples TRBV24-1 to TRBJ1-1; TRBD1 aligns across 7 bases. This CDR3 spans 15 amino acids. V shed 2 bases and J 1 base; nucleotides not matched to a gene: 3. Germline V CDR1 and CDR2: KGHDR, SFDVKD. The DNA for the CDR3 is TGTGCCACCAGTGATTCGGGACAGTCGAACACTGAAGCTTTCTTT. This codes for CATSDSGQSNTEAFF.

The gene calls are TRBV5-6 and TRBJ2-5; either TRBD1 or TRBD2 may fit D (6 bases each). This CDR3 is 15 amino acids long. Germline loops: CDR1 SGHDT, CDR2 YYEEEE. V lost 4 bases and J lost 6, with 19 bases in between. CDR3 sequence: CASSPVRGAQKTQYF. In nucleotides, the CDR3 is TGTGCCAGCAGCCCTGTGAGGGGGGCTCAGAAGACCCAGTACTTC.

This clone occurred many times. CDR3 protein: CASRKDSATEAFF. CDR3 sequence (DNA): TGTGCCAGCAGGAAGGACAGTGCCACTGAAGCTTTCTTT. This chain links TRBV2 with TRBJ1-1, with a weak D call TRBD1 (6 bases). Per the germline V gene, CDR1 is SNHLY and CDR2 is FYNNEI. The CDR3 has 13 residues. The V end lost 6 bases, the J end lost 4 bases, and 12 bases lay between the germline ends.

This sequence joins TRBV7-8 and TRBJ1-1; D uncertain. This CDR3 has 15 residues. The V gene lost 3 bases and the J gene lost 0 bases, with 11 bases spanning the gap. CDR1 and CDR2 from the germline V gene are SGHVS and FQNEAQ. The CDR3 DNA sequence: TGTGCCAGCAGCTTGCGGAACATTATGAACACTGAAGCTTTCTTT. Protein sequence: CASSLRNIMNTEAFF.

CDR3 coding DNA: TGTGCCAGCAGCTTGGGACAAACCGGGGAGCTGTTTTTT. It encodes CASSLGQTGELFF. The J gene is TRBJ2-2, the V gene TRBV7-2; possibly TRBD1 for D (6 bases). The CDR3 length is 13 residues. Germline values: CDR1 SGHTA, CDR2 FQGNSA. V was pared by 3 bases and J by 5 bases, with 7 bases between.